One TCR beta chain is described in this entry. V lost 6 bases to trimming and J lost 5 bases; unmatched junction nucleotides: 13. The length of the CDR3 is 16 residues. CDR1 MGHRA and CDR2 YSYEKL come from the germline V gene. Per the original data handling: The assay estimated nucleated cells by amplifying reference gene primers. The table came from immunoSEQ multiplex PCR; TCRdb's copy has only in-frame clones and leaves some out. The V and J calls and clone size are taken from that table; D and trimming were inferred from the DNA. The top ten hold 8.5% to 9% of the sample, which has 250,000 or so clones, roughly 86% seen once. This specimen belongs to a study of blood T cell repertoires in COVID-19. Looking at the study overall: The United States, Italy and Spain were the sources of the acute and convalescent COVID-19 samples. Sources were T cells, B-cell-depleted T cells, or PBMCs; the material itself was cDNA or gDNA.

The receptor was derived from a man aged 40-50 years with active or convalescent COVID-19. V is TRBV4-1 and J is TRBJ2-3, with TRBD2 matching 8 bases. Sequencing was done on a sample of peripheral blood. The DNA of the CDR3 is TGCGCCAGCAGGCAATCGGGAGCGGGAGTTGGAGATACGCAGTATTTT. Translation: CASRQSGAGVGDTQYF.